This TCR beta chain was documented in a study of graft-versus-host responses after intestinal transplantation. Points from the study as a whole: Recipient-marrow GvH clones were detected, some having first appeared in ileum or blood.

On this clone itself: What it binds is not known.

Some clones are missing from TCRdb's copy, which holds only in-frame ones; the method was immunoSEQ multiplex PCR. This table has around 39,000 clones, just over 90% appearing once. V was cut by 4 bases and J by 3 bases, with 18 bases left in between. CDR1 LNHDA and CDR2 SQIVND come from the germline V gene (reference sequence). This CDR3 has 16 residues. The receptor's source is a human patient who received an intestinal transplant, so some T cells may come from the graft donor. The chain combines TRBV19 with TRBJ1-2; a possible D gene is TRBD1 (5 bases). The sample in question was PBMCs, obtained approximately 700 days after intestinal transplantation. CDR3 DNA: TGTGCCAGTAGTACCATAGACAGAGTTCAATACTATGGCTACACCTTC. Protein: CASSTIDRVQYYGYTF.